This T cell receptor (beta chain) came from a study of cytomegalovirus exposure and HLA in healthy donors. Primers for the PCR totalled 60 Vbeta and 13 Jbeta. Data came from immunoSEQ multiplex PCR; TCRdb stores just in-frame clones and leaves some out. The sample lists around 100,000 clones; 74% were seen once. Looked up from germline, CDR1 is SGHRS and CDR2 is YFSETQ. The CDR3 covers 16 residues. Germline trimming cut 3 bases from V and 7 bases from J; bases unmatched to any gene: 14. The sequence was obtained from a man aged 50-60 years in good health and CMV-seropositive. The sample comprised PBMCs. The rearrangement joins TRBV5-1 to TRBJ2-3, with 7 bases that match TRBD1. As DNA, the CDR3 is TGCGCCAGCAGCTCCACGGGACAGTCTTTGGTAAATACGCAGTATTTT. This gives the protein CASSSTGQSLVNTQYF.